The rows below give T cell receptor beta chains drawn from one sample of a study. TCRdb re-analysed the 5' RACE reads in MiXCR, keeping a single row per CDR3 protein. Here the sample spans more than 55,000 distinct CDR3 sequences, less than 25% being singletons. The material sequenced was tumor-infiltrating Tregs sorted from the breast tumor. Receptor source: a female donor with breast cancer. CDR3s include the opening cysteine and the closing phenylalanine or tryptophan. D genes are given only for firm matches. Not every row has a clone size; where given, it reads once, few, many or a size class.

clone_size j_call d_call v_call cdr3_aa cdr3_nt
NA TRBJ2-5 NA TRBV6-2/TRBV6-3 CASSYQPQETQYF TGTGCCAGCAGTTATCAACCCCAAGAGACCCAGTACTTC
NA TRBJ2-5 NA TRBV5-1 CASSLGHGRGETQYF TGCGCCAGCAGCTTGGGTCACGGGAGAGGGGAGACCCAGTACTTC
few TRBJ1-5 NA TRBV12-2 CASRLGGGCNQPQHF TGTGCAAGTCGCTTGGGGGGTGGTTGCAATCAGCCCCAGCATTTT
few TRBJ2-5 NA TRBV7-2 CASSFQGGETQYF TGTGCCAGCAGCTTTCAGGGGGGAGAGACCCAGTACTTC
NA TRBJ2-4 NA TRBV5-6 CASSIWAKNIQYF TGTGCCAGCAGTATTTGGGCCAAAAACATTCAGTACTTC
many TRBJ1-3 NA TRBV15 CATSRDLNTIYF TGTGCCACCAGCAGAGATCTAAACACCATATATTTT
NA TRBJ2-7 TRBD2 TRBV18 CASSPPAGRYEQYF TGTGCCAGCTCACCACCAGCGGGACGATACGAGCAGTACTTC
few TRBJ2-7 NA TRBV19 CASSIGDPGSEQYF TGTGCCAGTAGTATAGGGGACCCAGGATCCGAGCAGTACTTC
few TRBJ2-1 TRBD2 TRBV20-1 CSARSGGPGSEQFF TGCAGTGCCCGTAGCGGGGGGCCGGGGAGTGAGCAGTTCTTC
many TRBJ2-7 NA TRBV29-1 CSVRPPGLSEQYF TGCAGCGTTCGCCCGCCAGGGCTAAGCGAGCAGTACTTC